This passage covers 21 T cell receptor beta chains from one sample sequenced in a study of OX40 agonist ivuxolimab in advanced cancers. Repertoires were generated with immunoSEQ multiplex PCR, while TCRdb's copy carries only in-frame clones and drops some. The table has roughly 65,000 clones, around 88% seen once; the top ten hold roughly 0.9%. Specimen: CD4+ or CD8+ T cells sorted from blood, collected in a trial of the OX40 agonist ivuxolimab. These receptors all come from an adult with an advanced solid tumor such as melanoma, head and neck, liver or kidney cancer.

This clone showed up just once. V usage is TRBV4-3 and J usage is TRBJ1-1; a possible D gene is TRBD1 (5 bases). Trimming took off 1 base at V and 8 bases at J, with 14 bases between the two ends. The CDR3 runs to 14 residues. Germline V gene data show CDR1 as LGHNA and CDR2 as YSLEER. The CDR3 DNA follows: TGCGCCAGCAGCCAAGGGATGGGGGGACGAGAAGCTTTCTTT. Translation: CASSQGMGGREAFF.

The chain combines TRBV2 with TRBJ1-2; 8 nucleotides agree with TRBD1. This CDR3 is 15 amino acids long. Germline CDR1 SNHLY, CDR2 FYNNEI. The V segment lost 3 bases and the J segment 4 bases; nucleotides outside the gene matches: 7. CDR3 bases: TGTGCCAGCAGTGAGACTCCAACAGGGGGCTATGGCTACACCTTC. Protein: CASSETPTGGYGYTF.

As for this clone: One end of the junction varies from germline; a read error may be responsible. The rearrangement uses TRBV7-2 and TRBJ2-7; 8 nucleotides line up with TRBD1. Germline V gene data show CDR1 as SGHTA and CDR2 as FQGNSA. The CDR3 has 15 amino acids. In DNA, the CDR3 is TGTGCCAGCAGCTTCGACAGGGGAAGTGGGTACGAGCAGCACTTC. Protein product: CASSFDRGSGYEQHF. Filled out from reference TRBV7-2 and TRBJ2-7, the complete variable domain reads GAGVSQSPSNKVTEKGKDVELRCDPISGHTALYWYRQSLGQGLEFLIYFQGNSAPDKSGLPSDRFSAERTGGSVSTLTIQRTQQEDSAVYLCASSFDRGSGYEQHFGPGTRLTVT.

The V and J genes are TRBV5-1 and TRBJ1-2; D gene uncertain. Germline loops: CDR1 SGHRS, CDR2 YFSETQ. Trimming pared 5 bases from V and 2 bases from J, leaving 7 bases between. The CDR3 contains 12 residues. The CDR3 nucleotides read TGCGCCAGCAGTGTAGGGAACTATGGCTACACCTTC. Translating gives CASSVGNYGYTF.

The V gene is TRBV30, the J gene TRBJ1-1, with 9 bases that match TRBD1. Germline V lookup: CDR1 GTSNPN, CDR2 SVGIG (reference sequence). The ends lost 5 bases at V and 8 bases at J; junction bases unmatched: 12. The CDR3 loop spans 14 amino acids. The CDR3 bases are TGTGCCTGGGGCGGAAGAAAGACAGGGGGAGAAGCTTTCTTT. Translated: CAWGGRKTGGEAFF. Together with reference TRBV30 and TRBJ1-1, the CDR3 gives the full variable domain: SQTIHQWPATLVQPVGSPLSLECTVEGTSNPNLYWYRQAAGRGLQLLFYSVGIGQISSEVPQNLSASRPQDRQFILSSKKLLLSDSGFYLCAWGGRKTGGEAFFGQGTRLTVV.

The genes are TRBV14 and TRBJ2-2; TRBD1 matches at 9 bases. The V gene's germline CDR1 is SGHDN and CDR2 FVKESK. J was trimmed by 6 bases and V by 4 bases; bases with no gene match: 9. The CDR3 has 16 amino acids. CDR3: CASSRRQGGRAGELFF. DNA of the CDR3: TGTGCCAGCAGCCGTCGACAGGGGGGAAGGGCCGGGGAGCTGTTTTTT.

The count of this clone is one. The chain carries TRBV15 and TRBJ2-2; 9 bases match TRBD1. The CDR3 is made up of 14 amino acids. Trimming removed 3 bases from V and 7 bases from J; junction bases left unmatched: 3. The germline CDR1 and CDR2 sequences are LNHNV and YYDKDF (reference sequence). CDR3 bases: TGTGCCACCAGCAGGGGACAGGGTGGCGGGGAGCTGTTTTTT. Translated, it gives CATSRGQGGGELFF.

V usage is TRBV19 and J usage is TRBJ2-7, with 9 bases fitting TRBD1. The CDR3 contains 15 residues. CDR1 is LNHDA and CDR2 is SQIVND in the germline V gene (reference sequence). J lost 2 bases, V lost 3 bases, and 5 bases had no gene match. CDR3 amino acids: CASSIPGQGTYEQYF. DNA of the CDR3: TGTGCCAGTAGTATCCCCGGACAGGGGACCTACGAGCAGTACTTC.

The chain couples TRBV21-1 to TRBJ2-7; the table's D call, TRBD1, was not checked against the DNA. TRBV21-1 is termed a pseudogene. The CDR3 runs to 16 residues. The CDR3 sequence is CASSKVRQVKTYEQYF. The CDR3 DNA is TGTGCCAGCAGCAAAGTCCGTCAGGTAAAGACGTACGAGCAGTACTTC.

J is TRBJ2-7 and V is TRBV7-2; D possibly corresponds to TRBD2 (5 bases). Germline V lookup: CDR1 SGHTA, CDR2 FQGNSA. The V end lost 0 bases, the J end lost 4 bases, and 13 bases lay between the germline ends. The CDR3 is made up of 15 amino acids. The CDR3 loop reads CASSLARLAQYEQYF. For the CDR3, the DNA is TGTGCCAGCAGCTTAGCGCGATTAGCGCAATACGAGCAGTACTTC.

J is TRBJ1-5 and V is TRBV28, with 8 bases fitting TRBD1. Trimming took 7 bases from V and 6 from J; bases not matched to a gene: 14. The CDR3 spans 16 residues. Germline V CDR1 and CDR2: MDHEN, SYDVKM. The CDR3, as DNA: TGTGCCAGCATCGCAGGGGGAGGACAGGGTCGTCAGCCCCAGCATTTT. Encoded protein: CASIAGGGQGRQPQHF.

The chain joins TRBV7-9 to TRBJ2-7; possible D gene TRBD2, 5 bases. The CDR3 has 15 amino acids. From germline, CDR1 is SEHNR and CDR2 FQNEAQ (reference sequence). V gave up 5 bases and J gave up 0 bases, with 14 bases separating them. The CDR3 reads CASSRYGVSSYEQYF. CDR3 DNA sequence: TGTGCCAGCAGCCGTTACGGGGTAAGCTCCTACGAGCAGTACTTC.

The J gene is TRBJ2-2, the V gene TRBV4-3, with D possibly being TRBD1 or TRBD2 (6 bases each). The germline gives CDR1 LGHNA, CDR2 YSLEER. This CDR3 has 16 residues. Trimming cost V 4 bases and J 7 bases, with 19 bases left between them. The CDR3 is CASSPQPGGGLGELFF. Here the CDR3 DNA reads TGCGCCAGCAGCCCGCAGCCAGGAGGGGGTCTCGGGGAGCTGTTTTTT.

The chain employs TRBV11-2 and TRBJ2-4, with 8 bases identical to TRBD1. The CDR3 covers 15 residues. With 5 bases clipped from V and 8 bases from J, the junction kept 11 bases outside the gene matches. The germline V gene has CDR1 SGHAT and CDR2 FQNNGV. The CDR3 is CASSKARGQGDIQYF. In DNA, the CDR3 is TGTGCCAGCAGCAAGGCACGTGGACAGGGTGACATTCAGTACTTC.

The CDR3 loop reads CSADSGVEQFF. The CDR3 nucleotides are TGCAGTGCCGATTCAGGGGTCGAGCAGTTCTTC. This chain connects TRBV20-1 to TRBJ2-1; D might be TRBD1 (6 bases). The ends were cut back, 6 bases at V and 10 bases at J, with 13 bases in the middle. The CDR3 consists of 11 residues. CDR1 is DFQATT and CDR2 is SNEGSKA in the germline V gene (reference sequence).

The V gene is TRBV11-2, the J gene TRBJ1-2, with 10 bases lining up with TRBD1. The CDR3 is 18 residues long. The germline V gene has CDR1 SGHAT and CDR2 FQNNGV. V dropped 5 bases and J dropped 5; count of bases not matched to a gene: 17. The CDR3 protein is CASSGSGTGAPLSYGYTF. The CDR3 DNA sequence: TGTGCCAGCAGCGGATCCGGGACAGGGGCGCCCCTATCGTATGGCTACACCTTC.

In its sample, this clone was seen a few times. This chain connects TRBV5-6 to TRBJ1-5; TRBD1 is a possible D gene (6 bases). Per the germline V gene, CDR1 is SGHDT and CDR2 is YYEEEE. This CDR3 has 16 amino acids. V was clipped by 0 bases and J by 3 bases, with 13 bases between them. The CDR3 is CASSLGQVFYNQPQHF. CDR3 coding DNA: TGTGCCAGCAGCTTGGGACAGGTGTTTTACAATCAGCCCCAGCATTTT.

The chain joins TRBV5-1 to TRBJ1-2; 9 bases are shared with TRBD1. The J segment lost 6 bases and the V segment lost 4 bases, leaving 7 bases of the junction unmatched. The CDR3 consists of 14 residues. Germline V gene sequence: CDR1 SGHRS, CDR2 YFSETQ. CDR3 sequence: CASSPGTGRDGYTF. CDR3 in DNA: TGCGCCAGCAGCCCAGGGACAGGGAGGGATGGCTACACCTTC. Full variable domain (remainder filled in from reference TRBV5-1 and TRBJ1-2): KAGVTQTPRYLIKTRGQQVTLSCSPISGHRSVSWYQQTPGQGLQFLFEYFSETQRNKGNFPGRFSGRQFSNSRSEMNVSTLELGDSALYLCASSPGTGRDGYTFGSGTRLTVV.

This chain uses TRBV4-2 with TRBJ1-4, with 8 bases lining up with TRBD1. This CDR3 is 16 amino acids long. Germline trimming cut 0 bases from V and 7 bases from J; bases unmatched to any gene: 7. Per germline, CDR1 LGHNA and CDR2 YNFKEQ. CDR3 sequence reads: CASSQDLDRAGEKLFF. In DNA, the CDR3 is TGTGCCAGCAGCCAAGACCTGGACAGGGCAGGTGAAAAACTGTTTTTT.

The chain employs TRBV14 and TRBJ2-2; no clear D. This CDR3 contains 16 residues. CDR1 and CDR2 (germline): SGHDN, FVKESK. V was trimmed by 5 bases and J by 2 bases, leaving 15 bases between them. Here the CDR3 DNA reads TGTGCCAGCAGCTCCCGTTGGTACGGTAACACCGGGGAGCTGTTTTTT. The encoded protein is CASSSRWYGNTGELFF. The full variable domain, with the rest looked up from reference TRBV14 and TRBJ2-2, is EAGVTQFPSHSVIEKGQTVTLRCDPISGHDNLYWYRRVMGKEIKFLLHFVKESKQDESGMPNNRFLAERTGGTYSTLKVQPAELEDSGVYFCASSSRWYGNTGELFFGEGSRLTVL.

V usage is TRBV28 and J usage is TRBJ2-1, with D possibly being TRBD1 or TRBD2 (5 bases each). Germline V CDR1 and CDR2: MDHEN, SYDVKM. The CDR3 runs 15 residues. V lost 7 bases to trimming and J lost 3 bases, with 16 bases between them. The chain's CDR3 is CASTPGRSHYNEQFF. In DNA form, the CDR3 reads TGTGCCAGCACCCCGGGACGATCTCACTACAATGAGCAGTTCTTC.